This record looks at one TCR beta chain sequence and its context. Its antigen is unidentified. The sample originates from a study of monozygotic twins with inflammatory bowel disease. Study findings and constraints: Twins with IBD were found to have lower TCRbeta diversity (inverse Simpson) than healthy co-twins. Repertoires of patients may have been made more variable by differing immunosuppressive treatments.

Blood was drawn once per donor, and each sample measured roughly 2.5 ml. Generation of cDNA took place in eight separate reactions per sample. TCRdb derives one entry per CDR3 protein from the 5' RACE reads, leaving out DNA. Its table records approximately 150,000 distinct CDR3 sequences. The CDR3 spans 19 residues. CDR1 and CDR2 from the germline V gene are SSHAT and FNYEAQ (reference sequence). The rearrangement joins TRBV7-7 to TRBJ2-1; TCRdb designates TRBD1, a call that cannot be tested without DNA. The sequence was collected from a human donor with ulcerative colitis or Crohn's disease, or a healthy co-twin of an affected twin (not recorded which). The sample taken for sequencing was blood. The CDR3 is CASSLGEAQGKRSYNEQFF. The full variable domain, completed using reference TRBV7-7 and TRBJ2-1, is GAGVSQSPRYKVTKRGQDVTLRCDPISSHATLYWYQQALGQGPEFLTYFNYEAQPDKSGLPSDRFSAERPEGSISTLTIQRTEQRDSAMYRCASSLGEAQGKRSYNEQFFGPGTRLTVL.